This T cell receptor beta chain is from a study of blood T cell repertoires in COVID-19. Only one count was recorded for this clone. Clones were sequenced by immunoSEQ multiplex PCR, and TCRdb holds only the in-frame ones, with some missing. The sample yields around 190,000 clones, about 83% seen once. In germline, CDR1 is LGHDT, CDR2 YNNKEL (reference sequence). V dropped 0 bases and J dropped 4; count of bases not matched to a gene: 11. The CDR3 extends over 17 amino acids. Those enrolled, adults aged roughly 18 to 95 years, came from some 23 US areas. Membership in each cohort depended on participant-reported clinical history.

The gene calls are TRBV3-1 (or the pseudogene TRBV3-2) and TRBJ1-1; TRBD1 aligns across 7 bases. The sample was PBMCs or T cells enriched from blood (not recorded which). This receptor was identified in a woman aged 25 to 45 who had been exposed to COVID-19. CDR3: CASSQDIGGGWVTEAFF. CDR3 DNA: TGTGCCAGCAGCCAAGATATCGGAGGGGGCTGGGTCACTGAAGCTTTCTTT.